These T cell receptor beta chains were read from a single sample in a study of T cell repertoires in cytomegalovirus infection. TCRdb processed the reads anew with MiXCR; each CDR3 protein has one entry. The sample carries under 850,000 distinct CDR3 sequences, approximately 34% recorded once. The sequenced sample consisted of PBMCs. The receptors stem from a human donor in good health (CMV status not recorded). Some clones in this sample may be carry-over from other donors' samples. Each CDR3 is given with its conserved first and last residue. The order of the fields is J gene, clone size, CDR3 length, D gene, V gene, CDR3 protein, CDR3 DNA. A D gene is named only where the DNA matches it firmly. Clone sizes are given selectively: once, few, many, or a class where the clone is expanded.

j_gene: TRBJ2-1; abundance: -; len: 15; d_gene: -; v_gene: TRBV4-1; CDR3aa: CASSQDIGDFNEQFF; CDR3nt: TGCGCCAGCAGCCAAGATATAGGCGACTTCAATGAGCAGTTCTTC
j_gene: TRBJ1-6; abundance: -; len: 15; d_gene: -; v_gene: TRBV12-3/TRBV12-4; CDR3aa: CASRPSGALNSPLHF; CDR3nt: TGTGCCAGCAGGCCCTCGGGGGCGCTAAATTCACCCCTCCACTTT
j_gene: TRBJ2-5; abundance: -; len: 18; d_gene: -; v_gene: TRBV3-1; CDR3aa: CASSPWLRARGAGETQYF; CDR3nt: TGTGCCAGCAGCCCTTGGCTACGGGCACGGGGAGCGGGAGAGACCCAGTACTTC
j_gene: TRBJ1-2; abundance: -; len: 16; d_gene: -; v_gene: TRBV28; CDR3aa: CASSYSTGRPNYGYTF; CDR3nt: TGTGCCAGCAGTTATAGCACGGGACGTCCTAACTATGGCTACACCTTC
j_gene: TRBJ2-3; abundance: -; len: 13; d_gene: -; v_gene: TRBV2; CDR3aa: CASSESNRDTQYF; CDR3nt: TGTGCCAGCAGTGAATCGAATCGAGATACGCAGTATTTT
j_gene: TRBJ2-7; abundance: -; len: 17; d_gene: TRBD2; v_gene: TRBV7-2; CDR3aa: CSSSLTRTSGPSYEQYF; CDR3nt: TGTTCCAGCAGCTTAACCCGGACTAGCGGGCCCTCCTACGAGCAGTACTTC
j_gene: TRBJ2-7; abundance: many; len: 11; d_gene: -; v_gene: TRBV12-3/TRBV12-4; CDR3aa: CASSLEFEQYF; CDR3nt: TGTGCCAGCAGCTTAGAGTTCGAGCAGTACTTC
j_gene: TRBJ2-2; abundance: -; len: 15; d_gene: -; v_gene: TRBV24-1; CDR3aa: CATSDRTRNTGELFF; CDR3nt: TGTGCCACCAGTGATCGGACAAGGAACACCGGGGAGCTGTTTTTT
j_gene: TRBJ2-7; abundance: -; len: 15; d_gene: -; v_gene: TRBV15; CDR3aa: CATSPQRAGTYEQYF; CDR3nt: TGTGCCACCAGCCCCCAAAGGGCAGGGACCTACGAGCAGTACTTC
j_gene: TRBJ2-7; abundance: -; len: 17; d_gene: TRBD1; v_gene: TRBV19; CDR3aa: CASSGQGRADSSYEQYF; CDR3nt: TGTGCCAGTTCCGGACAGGGGCGCGCGGATTCCTCCTACGAGCAGTACTTC
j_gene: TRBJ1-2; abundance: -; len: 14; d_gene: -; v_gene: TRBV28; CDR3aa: CASSFYRVYYGYTF; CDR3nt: TGTGCCAGCAGTTTTTACAGGGTTTACTATGGCTACACCTTC
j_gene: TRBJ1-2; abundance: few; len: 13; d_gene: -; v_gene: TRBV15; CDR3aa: CATSIAAGYGYTF; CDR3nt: TGTGCCACCAGCATAGCAGCAGGCTATGGCTACACCTTC
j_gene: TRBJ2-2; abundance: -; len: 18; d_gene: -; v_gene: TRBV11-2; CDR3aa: CASSSGFSRGRGTGELFF; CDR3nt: TGTGCCAGCAGTTCCGGATTTAGCAGGGGAAGAGGAACCGGGGAGCTGTTTTTT
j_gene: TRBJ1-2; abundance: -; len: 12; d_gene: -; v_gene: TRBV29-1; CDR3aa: CSVDRVNYGYTF; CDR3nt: TGCAGCGTTGACAGGGTCAACTATGGCTACACCTTC
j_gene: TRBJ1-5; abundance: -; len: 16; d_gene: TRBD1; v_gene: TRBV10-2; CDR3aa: CAIRDRSSGGNQPQHF; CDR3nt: TGCGCCATCAGGGACAGGTCGTCGGGGGGCAATCAGCCCCAGCATTTT
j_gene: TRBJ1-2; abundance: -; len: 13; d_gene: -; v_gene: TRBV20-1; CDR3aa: CSAGPAYDYGYTF; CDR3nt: TGCAGTGCTGGTCCCGCCTACGACTATGGCTACACCTTC
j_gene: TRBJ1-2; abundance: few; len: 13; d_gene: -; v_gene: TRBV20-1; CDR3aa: CSARVFGSYGYTF; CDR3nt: TGCAGTGCTAGAGTATTTGGGAGTTATGGCTACACCTTC
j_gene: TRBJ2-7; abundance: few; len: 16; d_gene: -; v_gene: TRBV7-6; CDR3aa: CASSRIIGDKRDEQYF; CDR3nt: TGTGCCAGCAGCCGCATCATAGGGGACAAACGGGACGAGCAGTACTTC
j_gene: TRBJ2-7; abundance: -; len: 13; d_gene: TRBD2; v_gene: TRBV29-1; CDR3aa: CSVNSGGSYEQYF; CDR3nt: TGCAGCGTTAATAGCGGGGGGAGCTACGAGCAGTACTTC
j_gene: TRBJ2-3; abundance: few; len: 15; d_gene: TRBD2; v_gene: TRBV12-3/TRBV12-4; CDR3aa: CASSFSGGATDTQYF; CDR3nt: TGTGCCAGCAGTTTTTCGGGGGGGGCTACAGATACGCAGTATTTT
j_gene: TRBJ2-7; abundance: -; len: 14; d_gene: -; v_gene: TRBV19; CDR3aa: CASSIPPAKIRQYF; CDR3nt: TGTGCCAGTAGTATACCACCCGCCAAAATCCGGCAGTACTTC
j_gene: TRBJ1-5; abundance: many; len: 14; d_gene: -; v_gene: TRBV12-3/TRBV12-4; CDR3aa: CASKKGGGDQPQHF; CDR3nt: TGTGCCAGCAAGAAGGGGGGCGGGGATCAGCCCCAGCATTTT
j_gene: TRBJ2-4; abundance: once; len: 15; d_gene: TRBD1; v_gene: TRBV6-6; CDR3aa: CASSYSGTGKNIQYF; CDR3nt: TGTGCCAGCAGTTACTCCGGGACAGGGAAAAACATTCAGTACTTC
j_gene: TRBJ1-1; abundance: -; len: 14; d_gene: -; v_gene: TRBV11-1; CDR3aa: CASSLAGTHKEAFF; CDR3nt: TGTGCCAGCAGCTTGGCCGGGACTCATAAGGAAGCTTTCTTT
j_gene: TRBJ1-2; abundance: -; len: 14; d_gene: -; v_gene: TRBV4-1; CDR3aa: CASSQGTQSHGYTF; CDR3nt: TGCGCCAGCAGCCAAGGCACCCAGTCCCATGGCTACACCTTC
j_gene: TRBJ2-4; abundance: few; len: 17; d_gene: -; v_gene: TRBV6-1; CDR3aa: CASSEVLTDLAKNIQYF; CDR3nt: TGTGCCAGCAGTGAAGTATTGACAGACCTAGCCAAAAACATTCAGTACTTC
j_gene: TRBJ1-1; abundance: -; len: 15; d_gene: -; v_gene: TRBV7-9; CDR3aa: CASSLGGRGATEAFF; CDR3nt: TGTGCCAGCAGCTTAGGGGGCAGGGGTGCCACTGAAGCTTTCTTT
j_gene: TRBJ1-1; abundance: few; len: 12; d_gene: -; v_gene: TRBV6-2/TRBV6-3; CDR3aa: CASRAQGAEAFF; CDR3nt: TGTGCCAGCAGGGCACAGGGAGCTGAAGCTTTCTTT
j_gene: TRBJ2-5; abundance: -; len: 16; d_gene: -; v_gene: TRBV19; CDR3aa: CASSISGAGVGETQYF; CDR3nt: TGTGCCAGTAGTATCTCGGGGGCGGGAGTCGGAGAGACCCAGTACTTC
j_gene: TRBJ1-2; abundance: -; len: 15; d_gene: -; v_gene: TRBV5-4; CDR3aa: CASSPGAGQVYGYTF; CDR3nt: TGTGCCAGCAGTCCGGGGGCGGGACAAGTCTATGGCTACACCTTC
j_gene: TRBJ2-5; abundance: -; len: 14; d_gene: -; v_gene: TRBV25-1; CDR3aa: CASHEGGGRETQYF; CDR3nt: TGTGCCAGCCACGAAGGGGGGGGCCGAGAGACCCAGTACTTC
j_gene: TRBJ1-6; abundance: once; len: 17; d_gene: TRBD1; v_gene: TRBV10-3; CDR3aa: CAISETQDRGSNSPLHF; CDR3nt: TGTGCCATCAGTGAGACCCAGGACAGGGGAAGTAATTCACCCCTCCACTTT
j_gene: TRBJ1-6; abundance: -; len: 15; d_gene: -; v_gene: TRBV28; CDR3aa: CASSFYGGGDSPLHF; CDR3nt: TGTGCCAGCAGTTTTTATGGGGGAGGTGATTCACCCCTCCACTTT
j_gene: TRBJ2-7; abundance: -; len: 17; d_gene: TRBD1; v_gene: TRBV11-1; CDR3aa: CASSAGGQGAIMYEQYF; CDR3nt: TGTGCCAGCAGCGCCGGGGGACAGGGGGCGATCATGTACGAGCAGTACTTC